Sequencing of this T cell receptor (beta chain) was carried out in a study of blood T cell repertoires in COVID-19. Study overall: The study drew acute and convalescent COVID-19 samples from the United States, Italy and Spain. Nucleic acid was either cDNA or gDNA, and it came from T cells, B-cell-depleted T cells, or PBMCs.

Methods used by the authors: From reference gene primer amplification, estimates of nucleated cell counts were derived. Libraries were prepared by immunoSEQ multiplex PCR; TCRdb keeps only in-frame clonotypes and omits some of them. V, J and clone size are taken as reported in that table, and D and trimming were inferred from the DNA itself. The sample lists around 170,000 clones; approximately 80% were seen once. Germline lookup yields CDR1 SGDLS and CDR2 YYNGEE. V shed 2 bases and J 5 bases; nucleotides not matched to a gene: 7. The CDR3 has 15 amino acids. Sequencing input: peripheral blood. The clonotype was recovered from a woman between 55 and 75 years old with acute or convalescent COVID-19. The chain has TRBV9 and TRBJ2-3, with TRBD2 matching over 8 bases. CDR3 sequence (DNA): TGTGCCAGCAGCGTTTCACTAGCGGATGTAGATACGCAGTATTTT. Translation gives CASSVSLADVDTQYF.